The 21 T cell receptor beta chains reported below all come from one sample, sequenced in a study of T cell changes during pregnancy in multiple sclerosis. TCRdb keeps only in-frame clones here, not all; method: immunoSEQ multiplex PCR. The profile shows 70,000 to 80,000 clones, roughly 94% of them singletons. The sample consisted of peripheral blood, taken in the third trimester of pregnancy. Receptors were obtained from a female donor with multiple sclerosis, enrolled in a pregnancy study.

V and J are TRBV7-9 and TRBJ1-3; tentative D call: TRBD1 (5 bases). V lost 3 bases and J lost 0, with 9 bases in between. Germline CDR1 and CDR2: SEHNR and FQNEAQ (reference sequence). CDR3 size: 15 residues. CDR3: CASSLGQISGNTIYF. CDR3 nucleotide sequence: TGTGCCAGCAGCTTGGGGCAGATCTCTGGAAACACCATATATTTT.

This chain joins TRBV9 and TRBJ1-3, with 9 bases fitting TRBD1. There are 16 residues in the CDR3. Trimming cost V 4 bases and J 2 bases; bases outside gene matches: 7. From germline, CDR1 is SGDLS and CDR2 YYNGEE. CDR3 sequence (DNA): TGTGCCAGCAGCCCCGGGACAGGGTCCGCTGGAAACACCATATATTTT. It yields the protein CASSPGTGSAGNTIYF.

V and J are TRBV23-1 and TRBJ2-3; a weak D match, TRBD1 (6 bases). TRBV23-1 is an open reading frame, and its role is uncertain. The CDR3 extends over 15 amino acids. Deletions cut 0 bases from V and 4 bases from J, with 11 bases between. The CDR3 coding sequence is TGCGCCAGCAGTCAATCGTGTGACAGGCCAGATACGCAGTATTTT. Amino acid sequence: CASSQSCDRPDTQYF.

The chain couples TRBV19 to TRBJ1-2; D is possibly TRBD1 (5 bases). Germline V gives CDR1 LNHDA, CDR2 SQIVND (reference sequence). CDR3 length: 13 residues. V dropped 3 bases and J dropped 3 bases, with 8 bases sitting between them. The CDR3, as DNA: TGTGCCAGTAGTATCGGGGGTGACTATGGCTACACCTTC. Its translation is CASSIGGDYGYTF. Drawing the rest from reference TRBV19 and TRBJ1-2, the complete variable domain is DGGITQSPKYLFRKEGQNVTLSCEQNLNHDAMYWYRQDPGQGLRLIYYSQIVNDFQKGDIAEGYSVSREKKESFPLTVTSAQKNPTAFYLCASSIGGDYGYTFGSGTRLTVV.

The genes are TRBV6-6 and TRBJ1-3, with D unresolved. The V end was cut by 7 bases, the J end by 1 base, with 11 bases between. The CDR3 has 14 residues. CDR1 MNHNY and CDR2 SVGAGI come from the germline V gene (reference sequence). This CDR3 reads CASNRGSSGNTIYF. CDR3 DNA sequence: TGTGCCAGCAATCGCGGCAGTTCTGGAAACACCATATATTTT.

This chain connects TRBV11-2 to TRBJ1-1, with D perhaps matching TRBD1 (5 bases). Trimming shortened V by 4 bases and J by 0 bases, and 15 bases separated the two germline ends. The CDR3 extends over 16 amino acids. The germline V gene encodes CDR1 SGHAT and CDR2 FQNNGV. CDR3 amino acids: CASSSWSKGMNTEAFF. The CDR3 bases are TGTGCCAGCAGCTCCTGGTCGAAGGGGATGAACACTGAAGCTTTCTTT.

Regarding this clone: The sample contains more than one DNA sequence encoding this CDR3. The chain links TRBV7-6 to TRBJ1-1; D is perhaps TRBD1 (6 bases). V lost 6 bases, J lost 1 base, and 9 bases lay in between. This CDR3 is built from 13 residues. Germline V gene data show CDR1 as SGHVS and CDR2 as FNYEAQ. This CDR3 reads CASSLQGNTEAFF. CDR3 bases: TGTGCCAGCAGTCTACAGGGGAACACTGAAGCTTTCTTT.

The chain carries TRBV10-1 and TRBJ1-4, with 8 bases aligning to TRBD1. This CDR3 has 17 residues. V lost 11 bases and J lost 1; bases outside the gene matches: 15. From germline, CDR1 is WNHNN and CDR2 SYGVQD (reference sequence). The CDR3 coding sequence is TGCGCCTTCTGGACAGGGAGAATTTTAAGAACTAATGAAAAACTGTTTTTT. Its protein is CAFWTGRILRTNEKLFF.

CDR3 region: CSVEEGQGRYYGYTF. CDR3 nucleotide sequence: TGCAGCGTTGAAGAGGGACAGGGCAGGTACTATGGCTACACCTTC. The chain carries TRBV29-1 and TRBJ1-2; 9 bases agree with TRBD1. The CDR3 runs to 15 residues. V gave up 0 bases and J gave up 3 bases; unmatched junction bases: 5. Germline CDR1 is SQVTM and CDR2 is ANQGSEA.

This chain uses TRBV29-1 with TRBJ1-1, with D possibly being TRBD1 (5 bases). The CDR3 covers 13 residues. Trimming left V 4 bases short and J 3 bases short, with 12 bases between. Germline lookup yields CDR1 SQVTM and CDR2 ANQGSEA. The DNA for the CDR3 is TGCAGCGTTGTGGGGGGTACAGACACTGAAGCTTTCTTT. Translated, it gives CSVVGGTDTEAFF. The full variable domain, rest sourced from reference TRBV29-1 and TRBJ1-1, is SAVISQKPSRDICQRGTSLTIQCQVDSQVTMMFWYRQQPGQSLTLIATANQGSEATYESGFVIDKFPISRPNLTFSTLTVSNMSPEDSSIYLCSVVGGTDTEAFFGQGTRLTVV.

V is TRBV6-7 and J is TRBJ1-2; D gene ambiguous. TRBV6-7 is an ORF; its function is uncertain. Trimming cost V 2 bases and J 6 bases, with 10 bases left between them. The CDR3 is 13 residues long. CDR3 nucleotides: TGTGCCAGCAGTTACATCCAGGTCCATGGCTACACCTTC. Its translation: CASSYIQVHGYTF.

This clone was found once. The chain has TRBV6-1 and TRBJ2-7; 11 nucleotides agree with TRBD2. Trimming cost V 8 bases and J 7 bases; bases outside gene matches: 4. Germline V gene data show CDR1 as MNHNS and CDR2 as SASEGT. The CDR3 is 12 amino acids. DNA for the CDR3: TGTGCCAGCCAACTAGCGGGGGTGGAGCAGTACTTC. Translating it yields CASQLAGVEQYF.

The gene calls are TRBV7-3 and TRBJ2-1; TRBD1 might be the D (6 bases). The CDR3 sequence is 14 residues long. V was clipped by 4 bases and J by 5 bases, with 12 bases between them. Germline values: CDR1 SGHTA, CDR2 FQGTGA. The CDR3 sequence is CASSSYRADNEQFF. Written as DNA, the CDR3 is TGTGCCAGCAGCTCCTACAGGGCCGACAATGAGCAGTTCTTC.

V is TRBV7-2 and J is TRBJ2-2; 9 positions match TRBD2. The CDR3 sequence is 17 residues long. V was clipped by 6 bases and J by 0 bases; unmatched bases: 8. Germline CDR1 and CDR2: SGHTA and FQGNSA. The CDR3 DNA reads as TGTGCCAGCAGTCCGTGGACTAGCGTAACGAACACCGGGGAGCTGTTTTTT. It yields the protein CASSPWTSVTNTGELFF.

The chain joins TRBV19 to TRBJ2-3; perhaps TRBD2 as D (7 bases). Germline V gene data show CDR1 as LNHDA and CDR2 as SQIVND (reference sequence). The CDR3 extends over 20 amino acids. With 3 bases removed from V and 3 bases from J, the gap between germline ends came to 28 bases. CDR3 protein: CASSMLSWGGGASWTDTQYF. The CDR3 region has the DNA TGTGCCAGTAGTATGCTATCTTGGGGGGGCGGGGCCTCGTGGACAGATACGCAGTATTTT.

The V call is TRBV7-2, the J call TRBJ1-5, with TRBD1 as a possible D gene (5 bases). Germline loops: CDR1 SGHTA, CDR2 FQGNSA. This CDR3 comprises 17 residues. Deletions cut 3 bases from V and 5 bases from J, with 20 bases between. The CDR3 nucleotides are TGTGCCAGCAGCTTCGTCAGGGCCCCTGGGTATTATCAGCCCCAGCATTTT. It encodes CASSFVRAPGYYQPQHF.

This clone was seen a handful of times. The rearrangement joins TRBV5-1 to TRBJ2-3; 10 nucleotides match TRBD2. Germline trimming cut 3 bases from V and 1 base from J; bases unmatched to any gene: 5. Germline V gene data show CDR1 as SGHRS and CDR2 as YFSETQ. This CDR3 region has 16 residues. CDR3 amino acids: CASSSLLAGGTDTQYF. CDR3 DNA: TGCGCCAGCAGCTCTCTTCTAGCGGGGGGCACAGATACGCAGTATTTT.

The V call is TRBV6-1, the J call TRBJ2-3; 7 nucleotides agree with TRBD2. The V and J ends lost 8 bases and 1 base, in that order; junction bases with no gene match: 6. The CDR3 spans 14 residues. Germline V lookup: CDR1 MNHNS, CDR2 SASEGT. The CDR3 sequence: CASVRAGGTDTQYF. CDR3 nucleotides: TGTGCCAGCGTGAGGGCGGGGGGCACAGATACGCAGTATTTT.

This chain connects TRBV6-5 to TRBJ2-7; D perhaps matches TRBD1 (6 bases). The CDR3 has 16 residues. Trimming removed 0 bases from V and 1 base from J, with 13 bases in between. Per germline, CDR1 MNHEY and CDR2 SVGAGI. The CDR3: CASSYSRTEGSYEQYF. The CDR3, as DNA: TGTGCCAGCAGTTACTCGAGGACAGAGGGGTCCTACGAGCAGTACTTC.

The CDR3 DNA sequence: TGTGCCAGCTCAGACACACCAGGTTACCGCTATGGCTACACCTTC. This sequence encodes CASSDTPGYRYGYTF. The chain couples TRBV18 to TRBJ1-2; D uncertain. The CDR3 is 15 amino acids. Germline V lookup: CDR1 KGHSH, CDR2 LQKENI. The V and J ends lost 5 bases and 4 bases respectively, with 17 bases between them.

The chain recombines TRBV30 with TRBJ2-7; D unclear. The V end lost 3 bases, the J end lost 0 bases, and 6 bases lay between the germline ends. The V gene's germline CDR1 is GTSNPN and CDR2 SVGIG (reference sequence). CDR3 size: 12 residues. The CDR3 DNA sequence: TGTGCCTGGAGAAAGAGCTCCTACGAGCAGTACTTC. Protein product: CAWRKSSYEQYF.